The 22 T cell receptor beta chains below all came from one sample that was sequenced in a study of blood T cell repertoires in COVID-19. Assay: immunoSEQ multiplex PCR; the TCRdb copy retains only in-frame clones and omits some. The table shows approximately 310,000 clones, with roughly 85% occurring only once. What was sequenced was PBMCs or T cells enriched from blood (not recorded which). The receptors come from a woman aged 30 to 39 who had been exposed to COVID-19.

V is TRBV19 and J is TRBJ2-5; 8 nucleotides line up with TRBD1. Germline trimming cut 4 bases from V and 2 bases from J; bases unmatched to any gene: 9. The CDR3 runs to 16 residues. CDR1 is LNHDA and CDR2 is SQIVND in the germline V gene (reference sequence). Written as DNA, the CDR3 is TGTGCCAGTAGTAAACGCCAGGGGGCGCGGCAAGAGACCCAGTACTTC. As protein: CASSKRQGARQETQYF.

The chain's CDR3 is CASSPRRQTGELFF. The CDR3 DNA sequence: TGCGCCAGCAGCCCGCGGCGTCAAACCGGGGAGCTGTTTTTT. The chain employs TRBV4-3 and TRBJ2-2; D remains unclear. Germline V gene lookup returns CDR1 LGHNA and CDR2 YSLEER. The CDR3 extends over 14 amino acids. V was pared by 4 bases and J by 5 bases, with 11 bases between.

There are a few counts of this clone. CDR3 sequence: CATITTGGYSPLHF. The CDR3 DNA follows: TGTGCCACAATAACGACAGGGGGTTATTCACCCCTCCACTTT. This chain links TRBV19 with TRBJ1-6; TRBD1 matches at 9 bases. The CDR3 has 14 amino acids. The ends lost 10 bases at V and 8 bases at J; junction bases unmatched: 9. Germline values: CDR1 LNHDA, CDR2 SQIVND (reference sequence).

This clone was counted once. V gene TRBV6-4 combines with J gene TRBJ1-3; 7 positions agree with TRBD1. CDR3 size: 14 residues. V shed 6 bases, J shed 4 bases, and the junction held 6 bases outside the gene matches. Germline values: CDR1 MRHNA, CDR2 SNTAGT. CDR3 loop: CASSEGANGNTIYF. The CDR3 bases are TGTGCCAGCAGCGAGGGGGCCAACGGAAACACCATATATTTT.

The V call is TRBV7-3, the J call TRBJ2-1, with 10 bases identical to TRBD2. V was pared by 6 bases and J by 1 base, with 0 bases of the junction left unmatched. The germline V gene encodes CDR1 SGHTA and CDR2 FQGTGA. CDR3 length: 14 residues. The CDR3 DNA is TGTGCCAGCAGAGCGGGAGGGTCCTACAATGAGCAGTTCTTC. Translation: CASRAGGSYNEQFF.

The J gene is TRBJ2-5, the V gene TRBV5-1, with 8 bases lining up with TRBD2. This CDR3 spans 17 amino acids. V lost 0 bases, J lost 4 bases, and 11 bases stayed unmatched. Germline-derived CDR1 and CDR2 are SGHRS and YFSETQ. In DNA form, the CDR3 reads TGCGCCAGCAGCTTGGCCGGAACGGGGGGGCCGGGAGAGACCCAGTACTTC. Its translation is CASSLAGTGGPGETQYF.

Details on this clone: A read error may account for a junction end that differs from germline. The rearrangement uses TRBV30 and TRBJ1-2; 7 bases line up with TRBD1. The V gene's germline CDR1 is GTSNPN and CDR2 SVGIG (reference sequence). The CDR3 contains 12 residues. The CDR3 protein is CAWNSGQERVNF. The CDR3 region has the DNA TGTGCCTGGAATTCTGGACAGGAAAGAGTAAACTTC.

J is TRBJ1-5 and V is TRBV7-2; 11 bases agree with TRBD1. Germline V CDR1 and CDR2: SGHTA, FQGNSA. This CDR3 has 16 amino acids. With 2 bases clipped from V and 3 bases from J, the junction kept 3 bases outside the gene matches. The CDR3 sequence is CASSLWDRGVNQPQHF. The DNA for the CDR3 is TGTGCCAGCAGCTTATGGGACAGGGGGGTCAATCAGCCCCAGCATTTT. The complete variable domain, with remaining parts taken from reference TRBV7-2 and TRBJ1-5, reads GAGVSQSPSNKVTEKGKDVELRCDPISGHTALYWYRQSLGQGLEFLIYFQGNSAPDKSGLPSDRFSAERTGGSVSTLTIQRTQQEDSAVYLCASSLWDRGVNQPQHFGDGTRLSIL.

Many counts were recorded for this clone. The J gene is TRBJ1-1, the V gene TRBV18; 8 bases are a match to TRBD1. CDR3 length equals 14 residues. V lost 5 bases and J lost 2; bases outside the gene matches: 4. Germline-derived CDR1 and CDR2 are KGHSH and LQKENI. CDR3 in DNA: TGTGCCAGCTCATCGACAGGGGTAAACACTGAAGCTTTCTTT. It translates to CASSSTGVNTEAFF.

The V gene is TRBV6-5, the J gene TRBJ2-1, with 7 bases that match TRBD2. Germline CDR1 reads MNHEY; CDR2 reads SVGAGI. After removal of 7 bases from V and 3 bases from J, the junction contained 3 bases not matched to a gene. CDR3 length equals 13 residues. The CDR3 spells CASTASGYNEQFF. The DNA for the CDR3 is TGTGCCAGCACAGCTAGCGGCTACAATGAGCAGTTCTTC.

The chain recombines TRBV19 with TRBJ2-2; 8 bases match TRBD1. The V and J ends lost 6 bases and 2 bases, in that order; junction bases with no gene match: 8. This CDR3 has 16 residues. Germline assignment: CDR1 LNHDA and CDR2 SQIVND (reference sequence). DNA for the CDR3: TGTGCCAGTAGCATCAGGGGGCCCTTAAACACCGGGGAGCTGTTTTTT. Its translation: CASSIRGPLNTGELFF.

The rearrangement links TRBV18 to TRBJ2-2; D call uncertain. Trimming cost V 1 base and J 3 bases, with 3 bases left between them. CDR1 is KGHSH, CDR2 LQKENI, per germline. The CDR3 consists of 13 residues. CDR3 bases: TGTGCCAGCTCACCACTCGACACCGGGGAGCTGTTTTTT. Amino acids: CASSPLDTGELFF.

The chain links TRBV18 to TRBJ1-2; 7 bases align to TRBD1. The V gene's germline CDR1 is KGHSH and CDR2 LQKENI. The CDR3 covers 14 residues. Trimming cost V 3 bases and J 2 bases; bases outside gene matches: 3. Here the CDR3 DNA reads TGTGCCAGCTCACCGACAGGGACAAACTATGGCTACACCTTC. It encodes CASSPTGTNYGYTF.

This chain connects TRBV19 to TRBJ2-7; 9 nucleotides agree with TRBD1. This CDR3 contains 15 residues. V lost 2 bases and J lost 5; bases outside the gene matches: 7. Germline CDR1 is LNHDA and CDR2 is SQIVND (reference sequence). The CDR3 sequence is CASSISNRGRDEQYF. The CDR3 coding sequence is TGTGCCAGTAGTATATCTAACAGGGGGCGCGACGAGCAGTACTTC.

The chain links TRBV11-2 to TRBJ2-7; 10 nucleotides line up with TRBD1. CDR1 and CDR2 from the germline V gene are SGHAT and FQNNGV. V was clipped by 3 bases and J by 3 bases; unmatched bases: 5. The CDR3 has 15 amino acids. The CDR3 is CASSLGQGSRYEQYF. The DNA for the CDR3 is TGTGCCAGCAGCTTGGGACAGGGGTCGCGCTACGAGCAGTACTTC.

The chain links TRBV3-1 (or the pseudogene TRBV3-2) to TRBJ1-3; D gene uncertain. Trimming cost V 5 bases and J 4 bases, with 9 bases left between them. Germline CDR1 is LGHDT and CDR2 is YNNKEL (reference sequence). The CDR3 contains 13 residues. CDR3 nucleotides: TGTGCCAGCAGCTGGACTGACGGAAACACCATATATTTT. Its translation is CASSWTDGNTIYF.

This rearrangement joins TRBV20-1 to TRBJ2-1, with 10 bases that match TRBD2. The CDR3 is 17 residues long. The V gene end was trimmed by 3 bases and the J gene end by 0 bases; junction bases not matched to a gene: 8. Per germline, CDR1 DFQATT and CDR2 SNEGSKA (reference sequence). The CDR3 is CSASSSGGRSSYNEQFF. The DNA for the CDR3 is TGCAGTGCTAGTAGTAGCGGGGGGCGAAGCTCCTACAATGAGCAGTTCTTC.

The chain has TRBV5-8 and TRBJ1-5; 11 bases line up with TRBD1. Germline V CDR1 and CDR2: SGHTS, YDEGEE. The CDR3 length is 18 residues. J was trimmed by 1 base and V by 4 bases; bases with no gene match: 10. The CDR3 nucleotides are TGTGCCAGCAGCCCCCCGGGACAGGGGGGAAGGAGCAATCAGCCCCAGCATTTT. Its protein product is CASSPPGQGGRSNQPQHF.

J is TRBJ2-1 and V is TRBV3-1 (or the pseudogene TRBV3-2), with 16 bases aligning to TRBD2. CDR1 is LGHDT and CDR2 is YNNKEL in the germline V gene (reference sequence). The CDR3 contains 20 residues. V lost 0 bases and J lost 1; bases outside the gene matches: 6. The CDR3 nucleotides are TGTGCCAGCAGCCAAGAGAGAGGGACTAGCGGGGGGGCGTCCTACAATGAGCAGTTCTTC. Encoded protein: CASSQERGTSGGASYNEQFF.

This clone was recorded many times. V is TRBV3-1 (or the pseudogene TRBV3-2) and J is TRBJ1-6; 7 bases line up with TRBD1. The CDR3 spans 14 residues. V trimming: 4 bases; J trimming: 7 bases; junction bases outside the gene matches: 4. Germline V gene lookup returns CDR1 LGHDT and CDR2 YNNKEL (reference sequence). The DNA for the CDR3 is TGTGCCAGCAGCCCCGGGACAGCAAATTCACCCCTCCACTTT. It yields the protein CASSPGTANSPLHF.

This clone was recorded once. The chain is built from TRBV30 and TRBJ1-5; D not certain. The CDR3 is made up of 13 amino acids. The germline gives CDR1 GTSNPN, CDR2 SVGIG (reference sequence). The germline V and J ends were trimmed by 0 bases and 7 bases, with 10 bases remaining between them. The CDR3 here is CAWSVPFGQPQHF. The CDR3 bases are TGTGCCTGGAGTGTACCGTTCGGGCAGCCCCAGCATTTT.

The chain carries TRBV27 and TRBJ1-2; 8 bases align to TRBD1. This CDR3 comprises 14 residues. The germline V gene has CDR1 MNHEY and CDR2 SMNVEV (reference sequence). With V trimmed by 5 bases and J by 8 bases, 10 bases remained unmatched. The CDR3 protein is CASSPMDREYGYTF. CDR3 sequence (DNA): TGTGCCAGCAGTCCCATGGACAGGGAATACGGCTACACCTTC.